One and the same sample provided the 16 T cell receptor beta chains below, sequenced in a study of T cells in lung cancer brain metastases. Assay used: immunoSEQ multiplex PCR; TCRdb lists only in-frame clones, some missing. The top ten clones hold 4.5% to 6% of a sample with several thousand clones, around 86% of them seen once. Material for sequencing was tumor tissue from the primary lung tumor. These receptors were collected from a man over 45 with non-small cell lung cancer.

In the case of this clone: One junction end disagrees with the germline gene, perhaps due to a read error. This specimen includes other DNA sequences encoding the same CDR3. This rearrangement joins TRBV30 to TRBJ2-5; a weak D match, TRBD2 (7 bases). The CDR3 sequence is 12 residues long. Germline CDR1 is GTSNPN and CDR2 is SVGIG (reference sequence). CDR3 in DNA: TGTGCATGGAGTCGGGGGGCAGAGACCCAGTACTTC. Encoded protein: CAWSRGAETQYF.

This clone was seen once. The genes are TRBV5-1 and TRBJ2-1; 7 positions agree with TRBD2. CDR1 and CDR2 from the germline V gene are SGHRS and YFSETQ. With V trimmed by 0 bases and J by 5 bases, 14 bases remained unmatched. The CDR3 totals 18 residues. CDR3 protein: CASSLGPIVAGTNNEQFF. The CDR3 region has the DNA TGCGCCAGCAGCTTGGGTCCAATAGTGGCGGGGACTAACAATGAGCAGTTCTTC.

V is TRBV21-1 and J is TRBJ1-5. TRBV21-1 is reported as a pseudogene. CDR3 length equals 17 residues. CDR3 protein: CASSKALWGVLSQPQHF. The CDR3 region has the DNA TGTGCCAGCAGCAAAGCGCTTTGGGGGGTTCTGAGTCAGCCCCAGCATTTT.

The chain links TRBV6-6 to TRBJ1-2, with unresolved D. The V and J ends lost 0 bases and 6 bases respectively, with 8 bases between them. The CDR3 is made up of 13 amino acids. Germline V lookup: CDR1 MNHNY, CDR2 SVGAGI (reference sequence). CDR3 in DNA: TGTGCCAGCAGTTACTCCTCGGGCGATGGCTACACCTTC. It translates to CASSYSSGDGYTF.

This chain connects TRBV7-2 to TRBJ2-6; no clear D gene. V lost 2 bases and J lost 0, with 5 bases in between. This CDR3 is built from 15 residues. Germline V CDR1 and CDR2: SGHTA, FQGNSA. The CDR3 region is CASSLQVSGANVLTF. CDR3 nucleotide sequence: TGTGCCAGCAGCTTACAGGTCTCTGGGGCCAACGTCCTGACTTTC. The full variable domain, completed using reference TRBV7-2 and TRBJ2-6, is GAGVSQSPSNKVTEKGKDVELRCDPISGHTALYWYRQSLGQGLEFLIYFQGNSAPDKSGLPSDRFSAERTGGSVSTLTIQRTQQEDSAVYLCASSLQVSGANVLTFGAGSRLTVL.

The chain's CDR3 is CASSYSGALSGNTIYF. The CDR3 nucleotides are TGTGCCAGCAGTTACTCGGGGGCTCTCTCTGGAAACACCATATATTTT. The gene calls are TRBV6-5 and TRBJ1-3; TRBD1 is a possible D gene (6 bases). The V gene's germline CDR1 is MNHEY and CDR2 SVGAGI. V gave up 0 bases and J gave up 0 bases, with 9 bases separating them. The CDR3 loop spans 16 amino acids.

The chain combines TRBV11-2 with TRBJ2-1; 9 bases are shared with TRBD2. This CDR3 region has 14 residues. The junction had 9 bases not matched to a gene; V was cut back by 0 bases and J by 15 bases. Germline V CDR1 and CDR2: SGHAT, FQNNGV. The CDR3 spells CASSLDLGGGRGFF. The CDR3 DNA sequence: TGTGCCAGCAGCTTAGATCTTGGGGGCGGGAGGGGGTTCTTC.

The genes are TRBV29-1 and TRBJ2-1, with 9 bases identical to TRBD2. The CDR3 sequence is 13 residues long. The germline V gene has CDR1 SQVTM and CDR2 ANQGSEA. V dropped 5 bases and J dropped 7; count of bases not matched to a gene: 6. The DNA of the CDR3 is TGCAGCGTTCAAGCGGGGGGCGCGAATGAGCAGTTCTTC. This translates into CSVQAGGANEQFF.

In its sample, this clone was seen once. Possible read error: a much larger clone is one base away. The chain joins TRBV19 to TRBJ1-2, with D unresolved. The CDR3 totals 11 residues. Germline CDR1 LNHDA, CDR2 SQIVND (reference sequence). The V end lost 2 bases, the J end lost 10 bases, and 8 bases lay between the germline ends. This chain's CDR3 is CASSILGDYTF. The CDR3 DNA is TGTGCCAGTAGTATACTAGGTGACTACACCTTC.

In nucleotides, the CDR3 is TGTGCCAGCAGCTCGCGACTAGCGGCAAACATTCAGTACTTC. Translation gives CASSSRLAANIQYF. J is TRBJ2-4 and V is TRBV7-3; TRBD2 matches 9 bases. The CDR3 spans 14 residues. With 4 bases clipped from V and 6 bases from J, the junction kept 4 bases outside the gene matches. In germline, CDR1 is SGHTA, CDR2 FQGTGA.

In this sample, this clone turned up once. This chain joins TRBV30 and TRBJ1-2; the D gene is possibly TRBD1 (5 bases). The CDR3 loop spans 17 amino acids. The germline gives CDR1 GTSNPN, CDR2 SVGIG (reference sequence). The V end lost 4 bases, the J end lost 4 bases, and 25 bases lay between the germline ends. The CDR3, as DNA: TGTGCCTGGAACCTCCCCCCGGGACGGAGTCTTAGCTATGGCTACACCTTC. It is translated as CAWNLPPGRSLSYGYTF.

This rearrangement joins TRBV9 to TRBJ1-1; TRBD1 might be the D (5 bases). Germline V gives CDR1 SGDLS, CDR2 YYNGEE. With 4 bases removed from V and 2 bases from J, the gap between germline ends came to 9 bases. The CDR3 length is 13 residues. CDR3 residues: CASSLTGNTEAFF. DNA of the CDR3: TGTGCCAGCAGCCTAACAGGAAACACTGAAGCTTTCTTT.

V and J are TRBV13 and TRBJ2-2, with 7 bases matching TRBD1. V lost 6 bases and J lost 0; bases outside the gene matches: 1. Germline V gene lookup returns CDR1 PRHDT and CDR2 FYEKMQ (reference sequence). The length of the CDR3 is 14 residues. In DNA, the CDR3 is TGTGCCAGCAGGCAGGGGGCGAACACCGGGGAGCTGTTTTTT. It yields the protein CASRQGANTGELFF.

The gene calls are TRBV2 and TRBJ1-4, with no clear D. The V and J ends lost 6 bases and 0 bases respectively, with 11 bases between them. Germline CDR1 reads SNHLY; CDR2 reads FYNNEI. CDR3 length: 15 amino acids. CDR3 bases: TGTGCCAGCAGCAACAACAGAGCAACTAATGAAAAACTGTTTTTT. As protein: CASSNNRATNEKLFF.

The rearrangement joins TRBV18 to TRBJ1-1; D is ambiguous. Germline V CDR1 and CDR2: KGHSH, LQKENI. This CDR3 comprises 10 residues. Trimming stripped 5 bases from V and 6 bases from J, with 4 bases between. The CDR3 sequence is CASSGPEAFF. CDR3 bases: TGTGCCAGCTCAGGTCCTGAAGCTTTCTTT.

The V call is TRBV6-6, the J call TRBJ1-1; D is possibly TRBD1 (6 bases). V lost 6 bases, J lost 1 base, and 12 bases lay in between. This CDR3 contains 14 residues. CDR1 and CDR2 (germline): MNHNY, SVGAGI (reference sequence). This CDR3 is CASRKRGQNTEAFF. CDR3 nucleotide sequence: TGTGCCAGCAGGAAACGGGGACAGAACACTGAAGCTTTCTTT.